This T cell receptor beta chain originates from a study of early T cells in non-severe SARS-CoV-2 infection. Across the study: The study sequenced bulk RNA from unsorted whole blood, with chains unpaired.

TCRdb redid the calling of the 5' RACE reads with MiXCR, one entry per CDR3 protein. The repertoire holds roughly 100,000 distinct CDR3 sequences, roughly 13% seen once, with over 5% in the top ten. Germline V gene sequence: CDR1 MDHEN, CDR2 SYDVKM. This CDR3 region has 16 residues. V was pared by 7 bases and J by 1 base, with 14 bases between. Material: whole blood. The clonotype was recovered from an adult who was a healthcare worker with PCR-confirmed SARS-CoV-2 infection or an uninfected control (not recorded which). The rearrangement links TRBV28 to TRBJ2-6; tentatively, D is TRBD2 (5 bases). CDR3 sequence (DNA): TGTGCCAGCAACCGGGGAGTCTTATCTGGGGCCAACGTCCTGACTTTC. Its translation is CASNRGVLSGANVLTF.